These 19 T cell receptor beta chains share one sample of origin, sequenced in a study of shared clonotypes between healthy human individuals. Using immunoSEQ multiplex PCR, the repertoire was profiled, and TCRdb retains in-frame clones only, with some absent. In the table there are approximately 590,000 clones, around 95% of which are singletons. Naive CD8 cells were CD45RO-negative, positively selected for CCR7, excluding terminally differentiated effector memory CD45RA+ cells. The sequencing sample was made of naive CD8+ T cells sorted from blood. The origin of the receptors is a woman aged 25 to 39 in good health.

The chain recombines TRBV9 with TRBJ2-7; TRBD1 aligns across 8 bases. CDR3 size: 13 residues. V lost 10 bases and J lost 0; bases outside the gene matches: 6. Germline-derived CDR1 and CDR2 are SGDLS and YYNGEE. As DNA, the CDR3 is TGTGCCTCCGGGACAGGTCTCTCCTACGAGCAGTACTTC. Translating it yields CASGTGLSYEQYF.

In DNA, the CDR3 is TGTGCCAGCAGCAAGGGACAGGGCAACGAGCAGTACTTC. This encodes CASSKGQGNEQYF. The V and J genes are TRBV11-1 and TRBJ2-7; TRBD1 matches 9 bases. This CDR3 is 13 amino acids long. Germline CDR1 is SGHAT and CDR2 is FQDESV (reference sequence). The trim removed 5 bases at V and 5 bases at J, leaving 4 bases unmatched.

V usage is TRBV2 and J usage is TRBJ1-5; TRBD1 might be the D (6 bases). From germline, CDR1 is SNHLY and CDR2 FYNNEI. The CDR3 is 17 amino acids. V was pared by 7 bases and J by 2 bases, with 21 bases between. The CDR3 DNA reads TGTGCCAGCAACGGGGGCGGGACCCCCTGGCGCAATCAGCCCCAGCATTTT. This codes for CASNGGGTPWRNQPQHF. Full variable domain (rest looked up from reference TRBV2 and TRBJ1-5): EPEVTQTPSHQVTQMGQEVILRCVPISNHLYFYWYRQILGQKVEFLVSFYNNEISEKSEIFDDQFSVERPDGSNFTLKIRSTKLEDSAMYFCASNGGGTPWRNQPQHFGDGTRLSIL.

In this sample, this clone turned up once. CDR3 in DNA: TGTGCCAGCAGCAGAGAAGCCGGGACACCCTACGAGCAGTACTTC. Encoded protein: CASSREAGTPYEQYF. V is TRBV7-8 and J is TRBJ2-7, with D maybe TRBD1 (6 bases). CDR3 size: 15 residues. Trimming removed 5 bases at V and 2 bases at J, with 16 bases between. Germline CDR1 SGHVS, CDR2 FQNEAQ.

The genes are TRBV9 and TRBJ2-1, with 7 bases lining up with TRBD2. Trimming took 3 bases from V and 2 from J; bases not matched to a gene: 5. The CDR3 sequence is 15 residues long. Germline values: CDR1 SGDLS, CDR2 YYNGEE. The CDR3 protein is CASSDVGGPYNEQFF. The CDR3 DNA sequence: TGTGCCAGCAGCGATGTGGGAGGGCCCTACAATGAGCAGTTCTTC.

The rearrangement links TRBV7-2 to TRBJ2-2, with D unresolved. Trimming removed 1 base from V and 4 bases from J, with 10 bases in between. Germline CDR1 and CDR2: SGHTA and FQGNSA. CDR3 length: 15 amino acids. The CDR3 region is CASSLEVPSTGELFF. CDR3 bases: TGTGCCAGCAGCTTAGAGGTCCCGAGCACCGGGGAGCTGTTTTTT.

The rearrangement links TRBV28 to TRBJ2-7, with 10 positions matching TRBD2. Germline CDR1 is MDHEN and CDR2 is SYDVKM. The CDR3 runs to 14 residues. Unmatched junction bases numbered 5, after V lost 6 bases and J lost 3 bases. The DNA of the CDR3 is TGTGCCAGCAGACCGCGGACTAGCGGCTACGAGCAGTACTTC. It codes for CASRPRTSGYEQYF.

The chain joins TRBV27 to TRBJ1-2; D gene unclear. The CDR3 has 13 residues. Germline V CDR1 and CDR2: MNHEY, SMNVEV (reference sequence). V gave up 2 bases and J gave up 7 bases, with 11 bases separating them. CDR3 protein: CASSLAGYGGYTF. The DNA for the CDR3 is TGTGCCAGCAGTTTAGCGGGGTACGGTGGCTACACCTTC.

The J gene is TRBJ2-3, the V gene TRBV9, with TRBD2 as a possible D gene (7 bases). V shed 0 bases and J shed 0 bases, with 11 bases lying between them. CDR1 is SGDLS and CDR2 is YYNGEE in the germline V gene. This CDR3 has 16 residues. CDR3: CASSVAAGASTDTQYF. Here the CDR3 DNA reads TGTGCCAGCAGCGTAGCCGCGGGGGCTAGCACAGATACGCAGTATTTT. The variable domain in full, with the rest retrieved from reference TRBV9 and TRBJ2-3, is DSGVTQTPKHLITATGQRVTLRCSPRSGDLSVYWYQQSLDQGLQFLIQYYNGEERAKGNILERFSAQQFPDLHSELNLSSLELGDSALYFCASSVAAGASTDTQYFGPGTRLTVL.

The CDR3 nucleotides read TGTGCCAGCAGCCCCCCGGGGTCCCAGTACTTC. Amino acids: CASSPPGSQYF. This chain links TRBV27 with TRBJ2-5; D perhaps matches TRBD2 (5 bases). This CDR3 spans 11 amino acids. The V end lost 6 bases, the J end lost 9 bases, and 11 bases lay between the germline ends. Germline loops: CDR1 MNHEY, CDR2 SMNVEV (reference sequence).

This chain uses TRBV28 with TRBJ2-5; TRBD2 matches at 7 bases. The DNA end is more similar to TRBJ2-7, so the J call may be wrong. Germline V gene lookup returns CDR1 MDHEN and CDR2 SYDVKM. The CDR3 has 14 amino acids. CDR3 in amino acids: CASSFSGVTYEQYF. The CDR3 DNA reads as TGTGCCAGCAGTTTCAGCGGGGTAACCTACGAGCAGTACTTC.

The chain has TRBV9 and TRBJ2-7, with D perhaps TRBD2 (7 bases). Deletions cut 2 bases from V and 5 bases from J, with 14 bases between. The V gene's germline CDR1 is SGDLS and CDR2 YYNGEE. CDR3 size: 14 residues. CDR3 in DNA: TGTGCCAGCAGCGTCGGGGGGCGTTTAGACGAGCAGTACTTC. It yields the protein CASSVGGRLDEQYF.

The rearrangement joins TRBV6-6 to TRBJ2-7; 7 bases match TRBD1. CDR1 is MNHNY, CDR2 SVGAGI, per germline (reference sequence). Germline trimming cut 2 bases from V and 4 bases from J; bases unmatched to any gene: 2. The CDR3 extends over 13 amino acids. CDR3 DNA: TGTGCCAGCAGTTACAGGGGGCGGTACGAGCAGTACTTC. This translates into CASSYRGRYEQYF.

Here the CDR3 DNA reads TGTGCCAGTAAGTTGCGGGCACGCTCCTACAATGAGCAGTTCTTC. This gives the protein CASKLRARSYNEQFF. The V gene is TRBV19, the J gene TRBJ2-1; TRBD2 might be the D (5 bases). The CDR3 contains 15 residues. V was shortened by 7 bases and J by 0 bases, with 13 bases between the two germline ends. The germline V gene encodes CDR1 LNHDA and CDR2 SQIVND (reference sequence).

The sample holds one count of this clone. The chain carries TRBV6-1 and TRBJ2-5; D uncertain. The germline V gene has CDR1 MNHNS and CDR2 SASEGT. V was cut by 4 bases and J by 5 bases, with 8 bases left in between. The CDR3 has 12 residues. CDR3 region: CASSGVEETQYF. The CDR3, as DNA: TGTGCCAGCAGTGGGGTGGAGGAGACCCAGTACTTC.

The chain joins TRBV4-2 to TRBJ2-1; D might be TRBD2 (5 bases). The CDR3 totals 17 residues. CDR1 is LGHNA and CDR2 is YNFKEQ in the germline V gene. V lost 0 bases and J 0 bases, leaving 12 bases between the germline ends. The CDR3: CASSQDFSEDSYNEQFF. CDR3 in DNA: TGTGCCAGCAGCCAAGACTTTAGCGAGGACTCCTACAATGAGCAGTTCTTC.

The chain has TRBV28 and TRBJ2-7, with 8 bases lining up with TRBD1. This CDR3 has 14 residues. The trim removed 4 bases at V and 4 bases at J, leaving 6 bases unmatched. Germline V CDR1 and CDR2: MDHEN, SYDVKM. The CDR3 region is CASSSLTGAYEQYF. CDR3 nucleotides: TGTGCCAGCAGTTCTTTGACAGGGGCATACGAGCAGTACTTC.

The chain uses TRBV7-9 and TRBJ2-1, with 8 bases lining up with TRBD2. The CDR3 contains 15 residues. The germline CDR1 and CDR2 sequences are SEHNR and FQNEAQ (reference sequence). J gave up 8 bases and V 7 bases, and 13 bases lay outside the gene matches. Here the CDR3 reads CASNYPAGANDEQFF. CDR3 sequence (DNA): TGTGCCAGCAACTACCCAGCGGGAGCTAACGATGAGCAGTTCTTC.

V is TRBV4-2 and J is TRBJ2-3; D might be TRBD2 (6 bases). Per the germline V gene, CDR1 is LGHNA and CDR2 is YNFKEQ. This CDR3 has 16 amino acids. V dropped 2 bases and J dropped 0 bases, with 12 bases sitting between them. CDR3 loop: CASSQSLASSTDTQYF. As DNA, the CDR3 is TGTGCCAGCAGCCAATCACTAGCTAGCAGCACAGATACGCAGTATTTT.